These 9 T cell receptor beta chains were sequenced from one sample in a study of technical replicates of blood from a handful of donors. Assay: immunoSEQ multiplex PCR; the TCRdb copy retains only in-frame clones and omits some. The table shows about 73,000 clones, with roughly 93% occurring only once. The sample taken for sequencing was T cells isolated from PBMCs. The receptors shown here come from a human donor in good health.

The V and J genes are TRBV5-1 and TRBJ2-5; TRBD2 might be the D (6 bases). Germline-derived CDR1 and CDR2 are SGHRS and YFSETQ. This CDR3 has 14 residues. Trimming removed 5 bases at V and 2 bases at J, with 13 bases between. Written as DNA, the CDR3 is TGCGCCAGCAGGGGACTCGGCGGACAAGAGACCCAGTACTTC. Its protein product is CASRGLGGQETQYF.

In this sample, this clone turned up a few times. The chain has TRBV11-2 and TRBJ2-1, with D possibly matching TRBD2 (6 bases). CDR1 is SGHAT and CDR2 is FQNNGV in the germline V gene. Trimming took off 1 base at V and 7 bases at J, with 17 bases between the two ends. This CDR3 comprises 16 residues. The CDR3 protein is CASSLGPTSVRNEQFF. For the CDR3, the DNA is TGTGCCAGCAGCTTAGGCCCGACTAGTGTGAGAAATGAGCAGTTCTTC.

V usage is TRBV4-1 and J usage is TRBJ2-7; TRBD1 is a possible D gene (6 bases). The CDR3 runs to 14 residues. V was trimmed by 7 bases and J by 3 bases, leaving 16 bases between them. Per germline, CDR1 MGHRA and CDR2 YSYEKL. CDR3 protein: CASKQNTGNYEQYF. The CDR3 DNA reads TGCGCCAGCAAACAAAATACAGGGAACTACGAGCAGTACTTC.

The chain has TRBV19 and TRBJ2-7; D is unresolved. Germline CDR1 is LNHDA and CDR2 is SQIVND (reference sequence). CDR3 length equals 12 residues. Trimming stripped 3 bases from V and 6 bases from J, with 9 bases between. The CDR3 here is CASSMVVGEQYF. The DNA for the CDR3 is TGTGCCAGTAGTATGGTGGTCGGCGAGCAGTACTTC.

This clone was observed once. The gene calls are TRBV4-1 and TRBJ2-6; 9 bases are shared with TRBD1. The CDR3 is 18 residues long. Per the germline V gene, CDR1 is MGHRA and CDR2 is YSYEKL. J lost 1 base, V lost 4 bases, and 8 bases had no gene match. Here the CDR3 reads CASSRTGDFISGANVLTF. In DNA, the CDR3 is TGCGCCAGCAGCCGGACAGGGGATTTCATATCTGGGGCCAACGTCCTGACTTTC.

The chain has TRBV6-5 and TRBJ2-7; a weak D match, TRBD1 (5 bases). V was cut by 2 bases and J by 3 bases, with 14 bases left in between. The CDR3 contains 15 residues. Germline lookup yields CDR1 MNHEY and CDR2 SVGAGI. CDR3 amino acids: CASSYTSGNIYEQYF. Written as DNA, the CDR3 is TGTGCCAGCAGTTACACCTCAGGGAATATCTACGAGCAGTACTTC.

This clone was seen a handful of times. V gene TRBV27 combines with J gene TRBJ1-2; 8 bases match TRBD1. Germline V gene sequence: CDR1 MNHEY, CDR2 SMNVEV (reference sequence). J lost 5 bases, V lost 5 bases, and 4 bases had no gene match. CDR3 length: 13 residues. In nucleotides, the CDR3 is TGTGCCAGCAGTGAGGACAGGGTTTATGGCTACACCTTC. Encoded protein: CASSEDRVYGYTF.

The V call is TRBV4-1, the J call TRBJ1-2, with 7 bases identical to TRBD1. The CDR3 runs to 14 residues. Trimming cost V 2 bases and J 3 bases; bases outside gene matches: 3. The germline V gene has CDR1 MGHRA and CDR2 YSYEKL. DNA for the CDR3: TGCGCCAGCAGCCAACTAGACAGGGACTATGGCTACACCTTC. Translating gives CASSQLDRDYGYTF.

V usage is TRBV5-1 and J usage is TRBJ1-1; possibly TRBD1 for D (6 bases). V was pared by 3 bases and J by 1 base, with 7 bases between. CDR1 is SGHRS, CDR2 YFSETQ, per germline. The CDR3 loop spans 13 amino acids. Here the CDR3 DNA reads TGCGCCAGCAGCTGGGGACAGAACACTGAAGCTTTCTTT. It codes for CASSWGQNTEAFF.